One T cell receptor beta chain is described in this entry. V lost 8 bases, J lost 1 base, and 7 bases stayed unmatched. Looked up from germline, CDR1 is MNHEY and CDR2 is SVGAGI. CDR3 length: 14 amino acids. The entry originates in a study of blood T cell repertoires in COVID-19. Study-wide background: Whether acute or convalescent, the COVID-19 samples came from the United States, Italy and Spain. From T cells, B-cell-depleted T cells, or PBMCs came the material, which was cDNA or gDNA.

Per the original methods: Estimation of nucleated cell counts relied on the amplification of reference gene primers. This table comes from immunoSEQ multiplex PCR, and its TCRdb copy is limited to in-frame clones, with some not included. V and J calls plus clone size are reproduced from that table; the DNA served to infer D and trimming. The sample gives under 110,000 clones, around 87% of which show up once; 11% is in the top ten. This rearrangement joins TRBV6-5 to TRBJ1-1, with TRBD1 identical over 7 bases. Sequencing was done on a sample of peripheral blood. This TCR was sampled from a woman under 40 with acute or convalescent COVID-19. CDR3 bases: TGTGCCAGCTGGGGCGACAGGGCGAACACTGAAGCTTTCTTT. Translated: CASWGDRANTEAFF.